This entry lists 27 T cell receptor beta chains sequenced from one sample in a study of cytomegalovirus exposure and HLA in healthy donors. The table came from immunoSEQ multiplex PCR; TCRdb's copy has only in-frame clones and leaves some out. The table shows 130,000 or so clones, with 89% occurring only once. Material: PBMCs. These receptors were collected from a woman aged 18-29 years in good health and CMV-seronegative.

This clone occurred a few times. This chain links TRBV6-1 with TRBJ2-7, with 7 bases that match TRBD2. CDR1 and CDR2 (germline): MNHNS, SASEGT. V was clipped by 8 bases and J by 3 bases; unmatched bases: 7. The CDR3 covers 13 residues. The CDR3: CASGRDGFYEQYF. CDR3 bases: TGTGCCAGCGGGAGGGATGGGTTCTACGAGCAGTACTTC.

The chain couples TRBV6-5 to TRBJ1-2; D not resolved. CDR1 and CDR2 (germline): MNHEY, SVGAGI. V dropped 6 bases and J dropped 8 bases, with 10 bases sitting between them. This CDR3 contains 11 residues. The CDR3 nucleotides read TGTGCCAGCAGCCAAGCCCGGGGCTACACCTTC. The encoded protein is CASSQARGYTF.

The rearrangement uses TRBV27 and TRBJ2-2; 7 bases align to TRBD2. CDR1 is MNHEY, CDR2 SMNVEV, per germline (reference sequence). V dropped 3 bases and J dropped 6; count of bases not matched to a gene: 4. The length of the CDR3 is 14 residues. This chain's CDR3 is CASSLGGVAGELFF. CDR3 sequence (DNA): TGTGCCAGCAGTTTGGGGGGGGTGGCCGGGGAGCTGTTTTTT.

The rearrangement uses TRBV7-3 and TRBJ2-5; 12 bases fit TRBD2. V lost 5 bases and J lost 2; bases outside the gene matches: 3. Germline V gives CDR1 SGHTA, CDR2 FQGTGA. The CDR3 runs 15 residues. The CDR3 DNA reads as TGTGCCAGCAGCCCTAGCGGGGGGGTACAAGAGACCCAGTACTTC. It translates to CASSPSGGVQETQYF.

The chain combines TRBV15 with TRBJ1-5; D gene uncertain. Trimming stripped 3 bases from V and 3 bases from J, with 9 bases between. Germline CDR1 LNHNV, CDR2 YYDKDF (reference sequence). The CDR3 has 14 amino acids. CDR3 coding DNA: TGTGCCACCAGCAGCACGAGTCTCAATCAGCCCCAGCATTTT. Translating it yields CATSSTSLNQPQHF.

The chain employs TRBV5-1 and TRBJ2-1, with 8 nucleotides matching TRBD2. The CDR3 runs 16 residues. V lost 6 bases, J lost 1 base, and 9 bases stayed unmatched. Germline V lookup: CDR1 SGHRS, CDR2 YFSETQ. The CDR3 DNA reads TGCGCCAGCAAGAAGGGCGGGGGGATGTCCTACAATGAGCAGTTCTTC. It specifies CASKKGGGMSYNEQFF.

This CDR3 is CASSLVVGRGAYEQYF. In nucleotides, the CDR3 is TGTGCCAGCAGCTTAGTAGTGGGACGGGGGGCCTACGAGCAGTACTTC. The rearrangement uses TRBV7-9 and TRBJ2-7, with 7 bases fitting TRBD2. The CDR3 sequence is 16 residues long. Trimming took 1 base from V and 2 from J; bases not matched to a gene: 8. The V gene's germline CDR1 is SEHNR and CDR2 FQNEAQ (reference sequence).

The CDR3 DNA reads as TGTGCCAGCCGAGGGGGGGACACCGGGGAGCTGTTTTTT. Translating it yields CASRGGDTGELFF. The chain couples TRBV6-1 to TRBJ2-2; tentative D call: TRBD2 (7 bases). Per germline, CDR1 MNHNS and CDR2 SASEGT. The germline V and J ends were trimmed by 8 bases and 3 bases, with 10 bases remaining between them. CDR3 length: 13 amino acids.

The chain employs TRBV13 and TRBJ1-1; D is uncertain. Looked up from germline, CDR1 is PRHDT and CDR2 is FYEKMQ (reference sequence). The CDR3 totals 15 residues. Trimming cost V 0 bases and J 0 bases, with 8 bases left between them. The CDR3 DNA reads TGTGCCAGCAGCTTAGGGGCCTTTATGAACACTGAAGCTTTCTTT. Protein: CASSLGAFMNTEAFF.

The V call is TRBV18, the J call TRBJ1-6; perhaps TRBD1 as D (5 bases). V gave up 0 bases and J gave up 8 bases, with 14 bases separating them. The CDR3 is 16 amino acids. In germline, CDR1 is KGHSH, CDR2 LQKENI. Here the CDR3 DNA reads TGTGCCAGCTCACCACCCCCGGGGGTGTCGGATTCACCCCTCCACTTT. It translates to CASSPPPGVSDSPLHF.

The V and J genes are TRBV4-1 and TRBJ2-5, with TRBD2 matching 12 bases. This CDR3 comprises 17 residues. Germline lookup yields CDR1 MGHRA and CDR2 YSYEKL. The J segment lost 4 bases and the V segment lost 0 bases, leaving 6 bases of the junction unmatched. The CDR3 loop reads CASSQDAASGGAETQYF. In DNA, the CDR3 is TGCGCCAGCAGCCAAGATGCCGCTAGCGGGGGGGCAGAGACCCAGTACTTC.

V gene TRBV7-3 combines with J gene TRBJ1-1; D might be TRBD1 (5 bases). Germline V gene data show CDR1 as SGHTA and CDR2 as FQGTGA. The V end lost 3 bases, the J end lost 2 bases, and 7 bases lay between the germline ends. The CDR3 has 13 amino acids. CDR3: CASSLTANTEAFF. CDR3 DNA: TGTGCCAGCAGCTTGACAGCTAACACTGAAGCTTTCTTT.

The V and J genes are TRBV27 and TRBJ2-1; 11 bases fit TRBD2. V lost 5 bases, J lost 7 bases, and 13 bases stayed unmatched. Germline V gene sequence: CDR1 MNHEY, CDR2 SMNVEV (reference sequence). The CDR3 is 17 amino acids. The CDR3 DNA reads TGTGCCAGCAGTAATATATTAGCGGGGGGGCTCGGAAATGAGCAGTTCTTC. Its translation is CASSNILAGGLGNEQFF.

The CDR3 protein is CASSQKTDGPERYTF. As DNA, the CDR3 is TGCGCCAGCAGCCAAAAGACAGACGGGCCGGAGAGGTACACCTTC. The genes are TRBV4-1 and TRBJ1-2; D may be TRBD1 (5 bases). This CDR3 spans 15 amino acids. The V gene lost 2 bases and the J gene lost 11 bases, with 21 bases spanning the gap. The germline V gene has CDR1 MGHRA and CDR2 YSYEKL.

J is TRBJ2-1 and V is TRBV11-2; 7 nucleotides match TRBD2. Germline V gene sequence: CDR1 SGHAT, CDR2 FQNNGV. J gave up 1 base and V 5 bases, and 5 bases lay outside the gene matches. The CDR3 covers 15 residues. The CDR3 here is CASSPWRGSYNEQFF. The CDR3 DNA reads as TGTGCCAGCAGCCCGTGGCGGGGGTCCTACAATGAGCAGTTCTTC.

The CDR3 sequence is CASSHLGGAPYEQYF. The CDR3 coding sequence is TGTGCCAGCAGCCACCTCGGGGGGGCACCCTACGAGCAGTACTTC. This chain links TRBV7-8 with TRBJ2-7, with TRBD2 matching 8 bases. V trimming: 5 bases; J trimming: 2 bases; junction bases outside the gene matches: 8. The V gene's germline CDR1 is SGHVS and CDR2 FQNEAQ. The length of the CDR3 is 15 residues.

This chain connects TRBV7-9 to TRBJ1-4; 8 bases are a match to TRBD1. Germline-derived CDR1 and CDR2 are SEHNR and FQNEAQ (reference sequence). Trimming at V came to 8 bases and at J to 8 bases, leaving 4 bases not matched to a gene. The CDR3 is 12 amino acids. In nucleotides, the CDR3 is TGTGCCAGCGGACAGGGAAGAGAAAAACTGTTTTTT. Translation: CASGQGREKLFF.

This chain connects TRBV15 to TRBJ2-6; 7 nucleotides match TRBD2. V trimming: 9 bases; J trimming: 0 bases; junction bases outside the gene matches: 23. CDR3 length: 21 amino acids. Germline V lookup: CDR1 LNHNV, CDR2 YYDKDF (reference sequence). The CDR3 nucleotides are TGTGCCACTATGAGCTATGGGACGGGACTAACTACTAGCTCTGGGGCCAACGTCCTGACTTTC. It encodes CATMSYGTGLTTSSGANVLTF. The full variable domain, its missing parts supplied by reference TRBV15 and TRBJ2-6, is DAMVIQNPRYQVTQFGKPVTLSCSQTLNHNVMYWYQQKSSQAPKLLFHYYDKDFNNEADTPDNFQSRRPNTSFCFLDIRSPGLGDTAMYLCATMSYGTGLTTSSGANVLTFGAGSRLTVL.

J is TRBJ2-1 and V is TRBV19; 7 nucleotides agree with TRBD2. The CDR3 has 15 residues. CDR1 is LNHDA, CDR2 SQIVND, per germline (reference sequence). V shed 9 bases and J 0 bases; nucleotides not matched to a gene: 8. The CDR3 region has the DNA TGTGCCAGCGCTAGGGGAGGGGACTCCTACAATGAGCAGTTCTTC. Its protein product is CASARGGDSYNEQFF.

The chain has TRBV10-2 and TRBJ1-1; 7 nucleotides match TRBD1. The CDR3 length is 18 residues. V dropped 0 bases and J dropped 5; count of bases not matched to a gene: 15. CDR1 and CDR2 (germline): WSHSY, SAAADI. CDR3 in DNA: TGCGCCAGCAGTGAGTCTTTTGGGGACAGAGACCGGGAAACTGAAGCTTTCTTT. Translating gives CASSESFGDRDRETEAFF.

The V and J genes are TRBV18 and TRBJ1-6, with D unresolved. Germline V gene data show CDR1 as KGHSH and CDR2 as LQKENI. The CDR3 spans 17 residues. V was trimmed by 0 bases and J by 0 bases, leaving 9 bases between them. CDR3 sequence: CASSPPGGSSYNSPLHF. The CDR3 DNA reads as TGTGCCAGCTCACCACCGGGAGGGAGCTCCTATAATTCACCCCTCCACTTT.

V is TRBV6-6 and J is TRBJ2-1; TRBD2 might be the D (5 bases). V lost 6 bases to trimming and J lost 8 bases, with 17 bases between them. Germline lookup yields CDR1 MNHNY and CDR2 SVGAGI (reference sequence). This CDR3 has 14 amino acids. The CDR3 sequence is CASSGVWGFDEQFF. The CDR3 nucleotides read TGTGCCAGCAGCGGGGTCTGGGGTTTCGATGAGCAGTTCTTC.

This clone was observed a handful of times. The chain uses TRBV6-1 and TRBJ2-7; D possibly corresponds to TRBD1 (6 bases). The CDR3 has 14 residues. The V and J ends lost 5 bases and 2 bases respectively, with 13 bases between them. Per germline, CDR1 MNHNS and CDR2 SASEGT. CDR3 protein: CASSSPWGPYEQYF. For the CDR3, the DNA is TGTGCCAGCAGTTCCCCCTGGGGGCCCTACGAGCAGTACTTC.

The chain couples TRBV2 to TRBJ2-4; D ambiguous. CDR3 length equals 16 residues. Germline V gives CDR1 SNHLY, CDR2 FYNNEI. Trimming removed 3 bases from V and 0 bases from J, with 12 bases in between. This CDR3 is CASSDVQVLAKNIQYF. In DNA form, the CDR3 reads TGTGCCAGCAGTGATGTCCAGGTCCTAGCCAAAAACATTCAGTACTTC. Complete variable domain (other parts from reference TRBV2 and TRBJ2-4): EPEVTQTPSHQVTQMGQEVILRCVPISNHLYFYWYRQILGQKVEFLVSFYNNEISEKSEIFDDQFSVERPDGSNFTLKIRSTKLEDSAMYFCASSDVQVLAKNIQYFGAGTRLSVL.

The CDR3 loop reads CASSFRVSYEQYF. Written as DNA, the CDR3 is TGTGCCAGTAGTTTCAGGGTCTCCTACGAGCAGTACTTC. The chain joins TRBV19 to TRBJ2-7, with a possible D match to TRBD1 (5 bases). Germline V gene data show CDR1 as LNHDA and CDR2 as SQIVND (reference sequence). This CDR3 spans 13 amino acids. The germline V and J ends were trimmed by 5 bases and 0 bases, with 8 bases remaining between them.

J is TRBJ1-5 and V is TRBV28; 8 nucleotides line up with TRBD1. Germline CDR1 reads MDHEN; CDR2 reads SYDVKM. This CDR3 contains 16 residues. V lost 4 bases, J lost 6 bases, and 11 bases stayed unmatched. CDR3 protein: CASSYPGTGYTQPQHF. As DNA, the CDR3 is TGTGCCAGCAGTTACCCTGGGACAGGCTATACTCAGCCCCAGCATTTT.

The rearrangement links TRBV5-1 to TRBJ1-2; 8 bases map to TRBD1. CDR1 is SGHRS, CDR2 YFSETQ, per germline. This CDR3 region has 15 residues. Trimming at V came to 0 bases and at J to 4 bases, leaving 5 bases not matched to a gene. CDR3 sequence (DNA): TGCGCCAGCAGCTTGGCCGGGACAGGTGGCTATGGCTACACCTTC. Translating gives CASSLAGTGGYGYTF.